Reported below is one TCR beta chain. This table comes from immunoSEQ multiplex PCR, and its TCRdb copy is limited to in-frame clones, with some not included. The sample consists of fewer than 250,000 clones, roughly 84% of them appearing once. Adults between roughly 18 and 90 years of age took part from more than 20 US areas. All recovered Cohort 3 donors got two negative PCRs, got clearance, or saw symptom resolution. The CDR3 runs 13 residues. Germline V gene sequence: CDR1 SNHLY, CDR2 FYNNEI. The germline V and J ends were trimmed by 6 bases and 6 bases, with 11 bases remaining between them. This sample stems from a study of blood T cell repertoires in COVID-19. On the study more broadly: The United States, Italy and Spain supplied acute and convalescent COVID-19 samples.

The clonotype was recovered from a woman aged 40-49 years who had recovered from COVID-19. Sequencing was carried out using PBMCs or T cells enriched from blood (not recorded which). The gene calls are TRBV2 and TRBJ2-2; D call uncertain. CDR3: CASRRIWSGELFF. In nucleotides, the CDR3 is TGTGCCAGCAGGCGGATTTGGTCCGGGGAGCTGTTTTTT.